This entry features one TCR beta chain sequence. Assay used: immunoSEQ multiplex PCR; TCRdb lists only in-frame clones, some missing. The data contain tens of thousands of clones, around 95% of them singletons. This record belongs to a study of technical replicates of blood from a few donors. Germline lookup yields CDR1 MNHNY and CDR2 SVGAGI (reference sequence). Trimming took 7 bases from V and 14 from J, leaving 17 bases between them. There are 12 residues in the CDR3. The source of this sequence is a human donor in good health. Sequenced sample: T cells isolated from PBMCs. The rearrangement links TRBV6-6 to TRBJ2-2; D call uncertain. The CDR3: CASTLSGRRLFF. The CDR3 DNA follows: TGTGCCAGCACGCTGTCCGGCCGGAGACTGTTTTTT.